One and the same sample provided the 7 T cell receptor beta chains below, sequenced in a study of PD-1 blockade in classical Hodgkin lymphoma. Assay: immunoSEQ multiplex PCR; the TCRdb copy retains only in-frame clones and omits some. The table records 20,000 to 25,000 clones, under 85% of them present only once. Specified time point: cycle 4 day 1 (C4D1), after 5 to 7 weeks of nivolumab. In every patient, relapse followed autologous stem cell transplantation, while exposure to brentuximab vedotin differed. The source material was peripheral blood mononuclear cells (PBMCs), sampled before the fourth cycle of nivolumab. These receptor sequences come from a human donor with classical Hodgkin lymphoma.

V is TRBV5-1 and J is TRBJ2-3; D possibly corresponds to TRBD1 (5 bases). CDR1 is SGHRS and CDR2 is YFSETQ in the germline V gene. V lost 4 bases and J lost 1, with 10 bases in between. The CDR3 has 14 amino acids. CDR3 nucleotide sequence: TGCGCCAGCAGCCAACAGACAGGCACAGATACGCAGTATTTT. Protein sequence: CASSQQTGTDTQYF.

The chain is built from TRBV6-5 and TRBJ1-1; D is unresolved. Germline V lookup: CDR1 MNHEY, CDR2 SVGAGI. The CDR3 spans 15 residues. V lost 5 bases and J 7 bases, leaving 20 bases between the germline ends. CDR3 sequence (DNA): TGTGCCAGCAGTCCCCTTCCCTTAGGGCTGGGTGAAGCTTTCTTT. It yields the protein CASSPLPLGLGEAFF.

The chain couples TRBV18 to TRBJ2-5, with D possibly matching TRBD1 (7 bases). The CDR3 is made up of 19 amino acids. The ends were cut back, 0 bases at V and 7 bases at J, with 27 bases in the middle. Looked up from germline, CDR1 is KGHSH and CDR2 is LQKENI. The CDR3 reads CASSPPWAGPGQVEGTQYF. The CDR3 DNA follows: TGTGCCAGCTCACCACCTTGGGCGGGGCCCGGACAGGTCGAAGGGACCCAGTACTTC.

For the CDR3, the DNA is TGTGCCAGTAGTCCCCGATCCCACGGAAGCGGTTACAATGAGCAGTTCTTC. This sequence encodes CASSPRSHGSGYNEQFF. The chain is built from TRBV19 and TRBJ2-1, with D possibly being TRBD2 (5 bases). The V end lost 5 bases, the J end lost 4 bases, and 21 bases lay between the germline ends. Germline CDR1 LNHDA, CDR2 SQIVND (reference sequence). The CDR3 loop spans 17 amino acids.

The genes are TRBV10-3 and TRBJ1-1; TRBD1 might be the D (5 bases). The CDR3 has 14 residues. Germline CDR1 reads ENHRY; CDR2 reads SYGVKD. Trimming took off 0 bases at V and 4 bases at J, with 9 bases between the two ends. The CDR3 here is CAISESAGTTEAFF. Here the CDR3 DNA reads TGTGCCATCAGTGAGTCTGCAGGGACCACTGAAGCTTTCTTT.

The chain combines TRBV29-1 with TRBJ1-5; 9 bases fit TRBD1. Germline CDR1 reads SQVTM; CDR2 reads ANQGSEA. CDR3 length: 12 residues. The ends lost 4 bases at V and 5 bases at J; junction bases unmatched: 0. The CDR3: CSVGDRDQPQHF. The DNA for the CDR3 is TGCAGCGTTGGGGACAGGGATCAGCCCCAGCATTTT. The full variable domain, rest sourced from reference TRBV29-1 and TRBJ1-5, is SAVISQKPSRDICQRGTSLTIQCQVDSQVTMMFWYRQQPGQSLTLIATANQGSEATYESGFVIDKFPISRPNLTFSTLTVSNMSPEDSSIYLCSVGDRDQPQHFGDGTRLSIL.

By frequency in the sample, this clone is medium-sized. The rearrangement joins TRBV30 to TRBJ2-5; maybe TRBD1 (5 bases). This CDR3 contains 12 residues. Germline assignment: CDR1 GTSNPN and CDR2 SVGIG (reference sequence). V lost 2 bases and J 5 bases, leaving 9 bases between the germline ends. The CDR3 DNA sequence: TGTGCCTGGAGTAAGGGGTTGGAGACCCAGTACTTC. Protein sequence: CAWSKGLETQYF.